Below, 23 T cell receptor beta chains from the same sample are listed, as sequenced in a study of T cell responses to AZD1222 COVID-19 vaccine. The protocol was immunoSEQ multiplex PCR, while the TCRdb copy is restricted to in-frame clones and leaves out a portion. The sample has 150,000 to 200,000 clones, approximately 91% seen once; the top ten hold under 2%. The sample here was peripheral blood, taken 28 days after the second AZD1222 dose. These receptors all come from an adult who received the AZD1222 COVID-19 vaccine.

The gene calls are TRBV5-6 and TRBJ1-1; 12 bases are a match to TRBD1. The CDR3 length is 17 residues. The germline V gene has CDR1 SGHDT and CDR2 YYEEEE. With V trimmed by 3 bases and J by 1 base, 7 bases remained unmatched. In DNA form, the CDR3 reads TGTGCCAGCAGCTGGGGGACAGGGGGCGGGTGGAACACTGAAGCTTTCTTT. Encoded protein: CASSWGTGGGWNTEAFF. Based on the CDR3 plus reference TRBV5-6 and TRBJ1-1, the full variable domain is DAGVTQSPTHLIKTRGQQVTLRCSPKSGHDTVSWYQQALGQGPQFIFQYYEEEERQRGNFPDRFSGHQFPNYSSELNVNALLLGDSALYLCASSWGTGGGWNTEAFFGQGTRLTVV.

V and J are TRBV12-3 or TRBV12-4 and TRBJ2-3; D unclear. The CDR3 has 10 amino acids. The V end lost 2 bases, the J end lost 11 bases, and 5 bases lay between the germline ends. The CDR3 sequence is CASSLSVQYF. The CDR3, as DNA: TGTGCCAGCAGTTTATCGGTGCAGTATTTT.

V usage is TRBV19 and J usage is TRBJ1-5; D is unresolved. Trimming stripped 5 bases from V and 5 bases from J, with 10 bases between. Germline loops: CDR1 LNHDA, CDR2 SQIVND (reference sequence). The CDR3 has 13 residues. CDR3 in DNA: TGTGCCAGTAGTCGGATGGGCTATCAGCCCCAGCATTTT. It is translated as CASSRMGYQPQHF.

V usage is TRBV7-2 and J usage is TRBJ2-3; the D is unclear. Looked up from germline, CDR1 is SGHTA and CDR2 is FQGNSA. There are 13 residues in the CDR3. V was cut by 1 base and J by 1 base, with 3 bases left in between. The CDR3 protein is CASSLGGTDTQYF. CDR3 in DNA: TGTGCCAGCAGCTTAGGGGGCACAGATACGCAGTATTTT.

This clone turned up a few times. V usage is TRBV5-6 and J usage is TRBJ2-3; 7 bases fit TRBD2. Germline trimming cut 7 bases from V and 5 bases from J; bases unmatched to any gene: 16. This CDR3 contains 16 residues. In germline, CDR1 is SGHDT, CDR2 YYEEEE. CDR3 sequence: CASRTTGRGKVDTQYF. DNA of the CDR3: TGTGCCAGCCGCACCACGGGGCGGGGGAAGGTAGATACGCAGTATTTT.

The rearrangement uses TRBV5-1 and TRBJ1-5; possibly TRBD1 for D (5 bases). Per germline, CDR1 SGHRS and CDR2 YFSETQ. This CDR3 comprises 17 residues. Trimming stripped 7 bases from V and 0 bases from J, with 20 bases between. The CDR3 DNA reads as TGCGCCAGCGGGGGAGAAAGGGGATACTATAGCAATCAGCCCCAGCATTTT. Translating it yields CASGGERGYYSNQPQHF.

This chain links TRBV12-3 or TRBV12-4 with TRBJ2-1; D not resolved. The CDR3 loop spans 13 amino acids. Trimming removed 0 bases from V and 9 bases from J, with 9 bases in between. CDR3 nucleotide sequence: TGTGCCAGCAGTTTAGCGCGATTGGCTGAGCAGTTCTTC. Protein sequence: CASSLARLAEQFF.

The chain has TRBV7-8 and TRBJ2-5; 9 positions match TRBD1. In germline, CDR1 is SGHVS, CDR2 FQNEAQ. V dropped 5 bases and J dropped 2; count of bases not matched to a gene: 9. CDR3 length: 16 amino acids. The CDR3 reads CASSLDRGILQETQYF. CDR3 DNA sequence: TGTGCCAGCAGCCTGGACAGGGGCATCCTTCAAGAGACCCAGTACTTC.

The V and J genes are TRBV4-1 and TRBJ1-3, with 7 bases that match TRBD1. CDR1 is MGHRA and CDR2 is YSYEKL in the germline V gene. CDR3 length: 16 residues. J gave up 5 bases and V 2 bases, and 9 bases lay outside the gene matches. CDR3 residues: CASSQFEGAGRNTIYF. CDR3 in DNA: TGCGCCAGCAGCCAATTTGAGGGGGCTGGTAGAAACACCATATATTTT.

V is TRBV11-2 and J is TRBJ1-2; TRBD1 agrees at 7 bases. The germline gives CDR1 SGHAT, CDR2 FQNNGV. The CDR3 covers 18 residues. V gave up 5 bases and J gave up 5 bases; unmatched junction bases: 20. CDR3 sequence reads: CASSPGSAGGGSRYGYTF. As DNA, the CDR3 is TGTGCCAGCAGCCCGGGTTCGGCAGGGGGAGGGAGTCGTTATGGCTACACCTTC.

This clone was detected a few times. The J gene is TRBJ1-5, the V gene TRBV2; D is uncertain. The germline CDR1 and CDR2 sequences are SNHLY and FYNNEI. This CDR3 has 15 amino acids. Between the trimmed V and J ends, which lost 4 bases and 0 bases, there was a span of 10 bases. CDR3 DNA: TGTGCCAGCAGTGGCCCGCAGGTTAGCAATCAGCCCCAGCATTTT. Translated: CASSGPQVSNQPQHF. The full variable domain, its missing parts supplied by reference TRBV2 and TRBJ1-5, is EPEVTQTPSHQVTQMGQEVILRCVPISNHLYFYWYRQILGQKVEFLVSFYNNEISEKSEIFDDQFSVERPDGSNFTLKIRSTKLEDSAMYFCASSGPQVSNQPQHFGDGTRLSIL.

This chain connects TRBV5-1 to TRBJ1-4; 8 nucleotides agree with TRBD1. Germline V lookup: CDR1 SGHRS, CDR2 YFSETQ. Unmatched junction bases numbered 14, after V lost 4 bases and J lost 6 bases. The CDR3 covers 17 residues. CDR3 bases: TGCGCCAGCAGCGTTCGCGCCCTTCAGGGGGCGGATGAAAAACTGTTTTTT. Its translation is CASSVRALQGADEKLFF.

This chain uses TRBV7-8 with TRBJ1-2; D remains unclear. The V end lost 3 bases, the J end lost 5 bases, and 7 bases lay between the germline ends. CDR1 SGHVS and CDR2 FQNEAQ come from the germline V gene. The CDR3 consists of 12 residues. Written as DNA, the CDR3 is TGTGCCAGCAGCTTCTCGGGGTATGGCTACACCTTC. As protein: CASSFSGYGYTF.

The CDR3 DNA reads as TGTGCCAGCAGACAGGACAGAACAACTGGAAACACCATATATTTT. Residues: CASRQDRTTGNTIYF. This chain joins TRBV11-2 and TRBJ1-3, with a possible D match to TRBD1 (6 bases). V was shortened by 6 bases and J by 2 bases, with 14 bases between the two germline ends. Germline CDR1 SGHAT, CDR2 FQNNGV. This CDR3 has 15 amino acids.

The genes are TRBV19 and TRBJ2-7; maybe TRBD1 (6 bases). CDR1 and CDR2 from the germline V gene are LNHDA and SQIVND (reference sequence). The CDR3 spans 14 residues. V lost 3 bases to trimming and J lost 1 base, with 10 bases between them. In nucleotides, the CDR3 is TGTGCCAGTAGTATTGGGCAGGGGTCCTACGAGCAGTACTTC. As protein: CASSIGQGSYEQYF. Combining the CDR3 with reference TRBV19 and TRBJ2-7 gives the whole variable domain DGGITQSPKYLFRKEGQNVTLSCEQNLNHDAMYWYRQDPGQGLRLIYYSQIVNDFQKGDIAEGYSVSREKKESFPLTVTSAQKNPTAFYLCASSIGQGSYEQYFGPGTRLTVT.

A remark on this clone: At the DNA level, this CDR3 is encoded by other sequences in the same sample as well. The gene calls are TRBV30 and TRBJ2-5; D is possibly TRBD1 or TRBD2 (6 bases each). Germline V CDR1 and CDR2: GTSNPN, SVGIG (reference sequence). The CDR3 is made up of 14 amino acids. Deletions cut 3 bases from V and 7 bases from J, with 18 bases between. CDR3 loop: CAWRVKGGRGTQYF. The CDR3, as DNA: TGTGCCTGGAGGGTCAAAGGGGGGCGGGGGACCCAGTACTTC.

V and J are TRBV3-1 (or the pseudogene TRBV3-2) and TRBJ2-7; D is perhaps TRBD2 (5 bases). Germline-derived CDR1 and CDR2 are LGHDT and YNNKEL (reference sequence). Deletions cut 4 bases from V and 0 bases from J, with 7 bases between. The CDR3 runs 13 residues. The CDR3 bases are TGTGCCAGCAGCCTGGGGAGCTCCTACGAGCAGTACTTC. Its protein is CASSLGSSYEQYF.

The chain has TRBV3-1 (or the pseudogene TRBV3-2) and TRBJ1-1; D ambiguous. The CDR3 totals 14 residues. With 6 bases removed from V and 1 base from J, the gap between germline ends came to 12 bases. The germline V gene encodes CDR1 LGHDT and CDR2 YNNKEL (reference sequence). The CDR3 DNA follows: TGTGCCAGCAGGGTAGGACTTTCGAACACTGAAGCTTTCTTT. Translated, it gives CASRVGLSNTEAFF.

The rearrangement joins TRBV5-8 to TRBJ2-3; a weak D match, TRBD2 (6 bases). The V and J ends lost 5 bases and 8 bases respectively, with 21 bases between them. CDR3 size: 15 residues. CDR1 is SGHTS and CDR2 is YDEGEE in the germline V gene. CDR3 sequence reads: CASSSKRPGLVTQYF. DNA for the CDR3: TGTGCCAGCAGTTCTAAAAGACCGGGACTCGTTACGCAGTATTTT.

The chain recombines TRBV7-3 with TRBJ2-1, with 9 bases identical to TRBD2. CDR3 length equals 17 residues. Unmatched junction bases numbered 15, after V lost 2 bases and J lost 10 bases. The germline V gene encodes CDR1 SGHTA and CDR2 FQGTGA. The CDR3 bases are TGTGCCAGCAGCTTAGGGCACGTTAGCGGGAGTATTGGAGAGCAGTTCTTC. This translates into CASSLGHVSGSIGEQFF.

The rearrangement links TRBV10-2 to TRBJ1-5; D may be TRBD1 (5 bases). This CDR3 region has 14 residues. Trimming shortened V by 3 bases and J by 5 bases, and 11 bases separated the two germline ends. Germline CDR1 WSHSY, CDR2 SAAADI. CDR3 nucleotide sequence: TGCGCCAGCAGTGACTCAGGGATCCATCAGCCCCAGCATTTT. It encodes CASSDSGIHQPQHF.

This clone was counted a single time. This rearrangement joins TRBV30 to TRBJ1-1; D is undetermined. CDR3 length: 10 residues. From germline, CDR1 is GTSNPN and CDR2 SVGIG (reference sequence). V was trimmed by 2 bases and J by 8 bases, leaving 6 bases between them. The CDR3 sequence is CAWSRREAFF. The CDR3 DNA reads as TGTGCCTGGAGTAGGAGAGAAGCTTTCTTT.

The V gene is TRBV12-5, the J gene TRBJ1-5; D is unclear. Germline V CDR1 and CDR2: LGHNT, FRNRAP. CDR3 size: 13 residues. The V end lost 3 bases, the J end lost 7 bases, and 10 bases lay between the germline ends. The CDR3 coding sequence is TGTGCTAGTGGTTTAACCAGCGCGCAGCCCCAGCATTTT. It specifies CASGLTSAQPQHF.